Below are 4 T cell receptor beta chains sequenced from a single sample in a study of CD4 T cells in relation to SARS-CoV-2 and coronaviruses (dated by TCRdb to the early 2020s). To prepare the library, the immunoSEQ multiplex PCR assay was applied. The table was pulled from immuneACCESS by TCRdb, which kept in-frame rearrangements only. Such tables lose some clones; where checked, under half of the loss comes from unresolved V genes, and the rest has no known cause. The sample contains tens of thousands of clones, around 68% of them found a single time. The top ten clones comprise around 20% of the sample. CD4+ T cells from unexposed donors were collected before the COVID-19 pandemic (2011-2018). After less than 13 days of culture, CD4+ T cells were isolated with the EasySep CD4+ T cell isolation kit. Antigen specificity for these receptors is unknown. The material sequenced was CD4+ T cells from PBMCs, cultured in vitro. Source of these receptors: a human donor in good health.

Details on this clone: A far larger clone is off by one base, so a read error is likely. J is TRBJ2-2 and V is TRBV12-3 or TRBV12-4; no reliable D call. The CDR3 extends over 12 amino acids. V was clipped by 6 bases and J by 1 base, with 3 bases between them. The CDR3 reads CASRQNTGELFF. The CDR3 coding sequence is TGTGCCAGCAGACAGAACACCGGGGAGCTGTTTTTT.

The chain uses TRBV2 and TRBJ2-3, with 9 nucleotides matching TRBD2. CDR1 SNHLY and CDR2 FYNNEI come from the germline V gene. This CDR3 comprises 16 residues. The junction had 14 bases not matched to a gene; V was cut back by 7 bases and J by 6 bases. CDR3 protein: CASKRGEAGGGDTQYF. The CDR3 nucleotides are TGTGCCAGCAAAAGAGGCGAAGCGGGGGGCGGGGATACGCAGTATTTT.

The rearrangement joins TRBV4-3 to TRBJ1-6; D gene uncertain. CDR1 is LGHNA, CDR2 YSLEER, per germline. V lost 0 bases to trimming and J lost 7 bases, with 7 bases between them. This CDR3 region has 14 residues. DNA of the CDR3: TGCGCCAGCAGCCAAGATATGGAGAATTCACCCCTCCACTTT. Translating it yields CASSQDMENSPLHF.

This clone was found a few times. The CDR3 here is CASSPERGQEAFF. The CDR3 DNA is TGTGCCAGCAGCCCCGAAAGGGGACAAGAAGCTTTCTTT. The chain employs TRBV2 and TRBJ1-1; possible D gene TRBD1, 6 bases. The CDR3 has 13 amino acids. The germline gives CDR1 SNHLY, CDR2 FYNNEI. V lost 6 bases and J 8 bases, leaving 16 bases between the germline ends.